Below are 27 T cell receptor beta chains sequenced from a single sample in a study of T cell changes during pregnancy in multiple sclerosis. The repertoire was sequenced with immunoSEQ multiplex PCR; TCRdb's copy has only in-frame clones and lacks some. The sample consists of about 68,000 clones, about 90% of them appearing once. The sample in question was peripheral blood, obtained in the second trimester of pregnancy. The receptors here all came from a female donor with multiple sclerosis, enrolled in a pregnancy study.

This clone has a handful of counts. The chain uses TRBV7-2 and TRBJ1-2; 7 bases align to TRBD1. The germline V gene encodes CDR1 SGHTA and CDR2 FQGNSA. The CDR3 spans 14 residues. The V and J ends lost 1 base and 5 bases, in that order; junction bases with no gene match: 4. The CDR3 protein is CASSLGRQGYGYTF. The CDR3 DNA sequence: TGTGCCAGCAGCTTAGGTCGACAGGGTTATGGCTACACCTTC.

CDR3 residues: CASSLTRDTHEQYF. CDR3 sequence (DNA): TGTGCCAGCAGCTTAACGAGGGACACCCACGAGCAGTACTTC. This rearrangement joins TRBV7-3 to TRBJ2-7, with a tentative D call TRBD1 (6 bases). Per the germline V gene, CDR1 is SGHTA and CDR2 is FQGTGA. This CDR3 is built from 14 residues. The V and J ends lost 0 bases and 5 bases respectively, with 11 bases between them.

This sequence joins TRBV10-3 and TRBJ2-5; 8 bases are shared with TRBD2. The V gene end was trimmed by 10 bases and the J gene end by 3 bases; junction bases not matched to a gene: 7. Germline values: CDR1 ENHRY, CDR2 SYGVKD. The CDR3 sequence is 13 residues long. The CDR3 DNA reads as TGTGCCAGCTCTAAAGCGGGGGAAGAGACCCAGTACTTC. It encodes CASSKAGEETQYF.

This chain uses TRBV27 with TRBJ1-2; possible D gene TRBD1, 5 bases. CDR3 length equals 15 residues. The germline V and J ends were trimmed by 0 bases and 7 bases, with 15 bases remaining between them. The germline gives CDR1 MNHEY, CDR2 SMNVEV (reference sequence). CDR3 nucleotides: TGTGCCAGCAGTTTATCTGCAGGGAGGGCGGGTGGCTACACCTTC. It specifies CASSLSAGRAGGYTF.

The chain joins TRBV27 to TRBJ2-1, with 9 bases that match TRBD1. After removal of 4 bases from V and 7 bases from J, the junction contained 11 bases not matched to a gene. CDR1 and CDR2 from the germline V gene are MNHEY and SMNVEV (reference sequence). The CDR3 loop spans 16 amino acids. The CDR3 sequence: CASSSDTGGRGNEQFF. CDR3 nucleotide sequence: TGTGCCAGCAGTTCAGACACAGGGGGCAGAGGAAATGAGCAGTTCTTC.

The chain joins TRBV7-3 to TRBJ1-2, with D uncertain. Germline values: CDR1 SGHTA, CDR2 FQGTGA. Trimming took 5 bases from V and 4 from J, leaving 11 bases between them. This CDR3 contains 13 residues. DNA of the CDR3: TGTGCCAGCAGCCCCGGGAGGGTCTATGGCTACACCTTC. Translating it yields CASSPGRVYGYTF. Full variable domain (missing parts from reference TRBV7-3 and TRBJ1-2): GAGVSQTPSNKVTEKGKYVELRCDPISGHTALYWYRQSLGQGPEFLIYFQGTGAADDSGLPNDRFFAVRPEGSVSTLKIQRTERGDSAVYLCASSPGRVYGYTFGSGTRLTVV.

CDR3 sequence reads: CASSLRGTSPYEQYF. CDR3 DNA: TGTGCCAGCAGTTTACGCGGGACTAGCCCCTACGAGCAGTACTTC. This chain uses TRBV27 with TRBJ2-7; 9 bases map to TRBD2. This CDR3 has 15 amino acids. Germline V lookup: CDR1 MNHEY, CDR2 SMNVEV (reference sequence). V was clipped by 2 bases and J by 2 bases; unmatched bases: 4.

This chain joins TRBV25-1 and TRBJ1-4; D remains ambiguous. Germline V CDR1 and CDR2: MGHDK, SYGVNS. The CDR3 contains 17 residues. Trimming took off 1 base at V and 0 bases at J, with 12 bases between the two ends. CDR3 nucleotides: TGTGCCAGCAGTGAATGGAGCCTGTCCGCAACTAATGAAAAACTGTTTTTT. Translating it yields CASSEWSLSATNEKLFF.

This clone showed up just once. V is TRBV29-1 and J is TRBJ1-2; 10 bases are shared with TRBD1. J was trimmed by 4 bases and V by 3 bases; bases with no gene match: 8. Germline CDR1 reads SQVTM; CDR2 reads ANQGSEA. This CDR3 region has 15 residues. The CDR3 is CSVDVGTGAGYGYTF. CDR3 bases: TGCAGCGTTGATGTTGGGACAGGGGCCGGCTATGGCTACACCTTC.

This clone turned up a few times. The CDR3 DNA sequence: TGTGCCAGCAGTTTCGTGGGACAGCCCCCGCAAGGCTACACCTTC. Residues: CASSFVGQPPQGYTF. The J gene is TRBJ1-2, the V gene TRBV27, with TRBD1 matching 7 bases. Trimming at V came to 3 bases and at J to 8 bases, leaving 12 bases not matched to a gene. The CDR3 contains 15 residues. CDR1 and CDR2 (germline): MNHEY, SMNVEV (reference sequence).

The chain recombines TRBV7-2 with TRBJ1-2; D unresolved. In germline, CDR1 is SGHTA, CDR2 FQGNSA. V gave up 4 bases and J gave up 6 bases, with 18 bases separating them. This CDR3 is 15 amino acids long. CDR3 DNA sequence: TGTGCCAGCAGCTATGAGACCGGACTCCTGGATGGCTACACCTTC. This gives the protein CASSYETGLLDGYTF.

This chain uses TRBV5-5 with TRBJ2-7; 8 bases agree with TRBD1. The V segment lost 2 bases and the J segment 4 bases; nucleotides outside the gene matches: 5. The CDR3 has 14 amino acids. Germline CDR1 reads SGHKS; CDR2 reads YYEKEE (reference sequence). CDR3 DNA: TGTGCCAGCAGCTTTGACAGGGGAGGATACGAGCAGTACTTC. Its protein product is CASSFDRGGYEQYF.

This chain's CDR3 is CASSRSGQASYEQYF. The CDR3 DNA reads as TGTGCCAGCAGCCGATCCGGACAGGCCTCCTACGAGCAGTACTTC. The V and J genes are TRBV6-5 and TRBJ2-7, with TRBD1 matching 7 bases. CDR1 is MNHEY, CDR2 SVGAGI, per germline. Germline trimming cut 6 bases from V and 0 bases from J; bases unmatched to any gene: 8. The CDR3 runs 15 residues.

The rearrangement joins TRBV6-5 to TRBJ1-6, with unresolved D. Per the germline V gene, CDR1 is MNHEY and CDR2 is SVGAGI. This CDR3 contains 16 residues. V lost 4 bases and J 2 bases, leaving 12 bases between the germline ends. The CDR3 DNA reads TGTGCCAGCAGTTTCGCCCCGGGGACCTATAATTCACCCCTCCACTTT. It translates to CASSFAPGTYNSPLHF.

The chain is built from TRBV9 and TRBJ1-1; D is undetermined. This CDR3 region has 15 residues. Germline V gene lookup returns CDR1 SGDLS and CDR2 YYNGEE. V was cut by 0 bases and J by 5 bases, with 14 bases left in between. In nucleotides, the CDR3 is TGTGCCAGCAGCGTAGTAGCGGACGGTAGGACTGAAGCTTTCTTT. The encoded protein is CASSVVADGRTEAFF. The entire variable domain, with the rest obtained from reference TRBV9 and TRBJ1-1, is as follows: DSGVTQTPKHLITATGQRVTLRCSPRSGDLSVYWYQQSLDQGLQFLIQYYNGEERAKGNILERFSAQQFPDLHSELNLSSLELGDSALYFCASSVVADGRTEAFFGQGTRLTVV.

The V and J genes are TRBV5-6 and TRBJ1-6, with no clear D. The ends were cut back, 5 bases at V and 10 bases at J, with 19 bases in the middle. CDR1 is SGHDT and CDR2 is YYEEEE in the germline V gene. This CDR3 contains 15 residues. Here the CDR3 DNA reads TGTGCCAGCAGTCTCGGCCCGGGTATAGGCTCACCCCTCCACTTT. Its translation is CASSLGPGIGSPLHF.

The chain combines TRBV28 with TRBJ2-1; D gene uncertain. The germline V gene has CDR1 MDHEN and CDR2 SYDVKM. Trimming removed 5 bases at V and 0 bases at J, with 14 bases between. There are 16 residues in the CDR3. CDR3 nucleotides: TGTGCCAGCAGTACATACCTCACGGGCTCCTACAATGAGCAGTTCTTC. Protein sequence: CASSTYLTGSYNEQFF.

This clone was seen just once. The V gene is TRBV5-4, the J gene TRBJ2-2; 13 bases match TRBD2. With V trimmed by 2 bases and J by 4 bases, 2 bases remained unmatched. The CDR3 has 16 amino acids. Germline V CDR1 and CDR2: SGHNT, YYREEE (reference sequence). CDR3 protein: CASSLGTSGATGELFF. The CDR3 coding sequence is TGTGCCAGCAGCTTAGGGACTAGCGGGGCCACCGGGGAGCTGTTTTTT.

This clone came up once. CDR3 DNA: TGTGCCAGCAGCGGGGGGGTCTACTACGAGCAGTACTTC. Protein product: CASSGGVYYEQYF. The V and J genes are TRBV5-8 and TRBJ2-7; 7 bases fit TRBD2. CDR1 is SGHTS, CDR2 YDEGEE, per germline. After removal of 4 bases from V and 3 bases from J, the junction contained 4 bases not matched to a gene. The CDR3 is 13 residues long.

J is TRBJ2-1 and V is TRBV19, with 11 nucleotides matching TRBD2. V lost 7 bases, J lost 9 bases, and 14 bases stayed unmatched. The CDR3 totals 16 residues. The germline CDR1 and CDR2 sequences are LNHDA and SQIVND (reference sequence). The CDR3 DNA is TGTGCCAGTAAATCCCACCTAGCGGGGGGTTCCGGTGAGCAGTTCTTC. It translates to CASKSHLAGGSGEQFF.

The gene calls are TRBV7-9 and TRBJ2-3; 9 nucleotides line up with TRBD1. The germline gives CDR1 SEHNR, CDR2 FQNEAQ (reference sequence). V was pared by 5 bases and J by 6 bases, with 6 bases of the junction left unmatched. The CDR3 spans 14 residues. In DNA, the CDR3 is TGTGCCAGCAGCCTGGACAGGGGTGGGGATACGCAGTATTTT. Its translation: CASSLDRGGDTQYF.

The chain employs TRBV5-4 and TRBJ1-1; TRBD1 is a possible D gene (5 bases). Trimming stripped 4 bases from V and 0 bases from J, with 10 bases between. CDR3 length: 14 amino acids. The germline gives CDR1 SGHNT, CDR2 YYREEE (reference sequence). The CDR3 sequence is CASSQTDMNTEAFF. The CDR3 nucleotides are TGTGCCAGCAGCCAGACAGATATGAACACTGAAGCTTTCTTT.

The chain links TRBV29-1 to TRBJ1-1; no firm D call. Trimming left V 4 bases short and J 1 base short, with 10 bases between. The V gene's germline CDR1 is SQVTM and CDR2 ANQGSEA. There are 13 residues in the CDR3. The DNA for the CDR3 is TGCAGCGTTGTGGCCCAACCGAACACTGAAGCTTTCTTT. This gives the protein CSVVAQPNTEAFF.

CDR3 sequence reads: CASGPGEGGPGNTIYF. CDR3 DNA sequence: TGTGCTAGTGGTCCTGGGGAGGGGGGCCCTGGAAACACCATATATTTT. The chain joins TRBV12-5 to TRBJ1-3, with D perhaps matching TRBD1 (6 bases). The CDR3 consists of 16 residues. Trimming pared 5 bases from V and 2 bases from J, leaving 16 bases between. The germline V gene encodes CDR1 LGHNT and CDR2 FRNRAP.

The V gene is TRBV27, the J gene TRBJ1-1; 8 bases are a match to TRBD1. CDR1 MNHEY and CDR2 SMNVEV come from the germline V gene (reference sequence). This CDR3 has 15 residues. V lost 4 bases and J lost 3; bases outside the gene matches: 7. CDR3 nucleotide sequence: TGTGCCAGCAGTTACACAGGGGGATCGCACACTGAAGCTTTCTTT. It translates to CASSYTGGSHTEAFF.

The J gene is TRBJ1-6, the V gene TRBV5-1, with D uncertain. Germline assignment: CDR1 SGHRS and CDR2 YFSETQ. The CDR3 is 15 residues long. Trimming took 6 bases from V and 8 from J, leaving 18 bases between them. The CDR3 is CASTRHFPRDSPLHF. Written as DNA, the CDR3 is TGCGCCAGCACGCGTCACTTTCCGAGGGATTCACCCCTCCACTTT.

The chain combines TRBV5-1 with TRBJ2-7; TRBD2 aligns across 11 bases. The CDR3 length is 17 residues. Trimming cost V 2 bases and J 0 bases; bases outside gene matches: 7. CDR1 is SGHRS and CDR2 is YFSETQ in the germline V gene. The CDR3 sequence is CASSFLAGGLSSYEQYF. CDR3 bases: TGCGCCAGCAGCTTCCTAGCGGGGGGCCTGAGCTCCTACGAGCAGTACTTC.